Sequencing of this T cell receptor (beta chain) was carried out in a study of blood T cell repertoires in COVID-19. About the study: The United States, Italy and Spain were the sources of the acute and convalescent COVID-19 samples. Sources were T cells, B-cell-depleted T cells, or PBMCs; the material itself was cDNA or gDNA.

The germline CDR1 and CDR2 sequences are SGHDT and YYEEEE. CDR3 length: 17 amino acids. V lost 5 bases and J lost 2; bases outside the gene matches: 9. Original methodology: How many nucleated cells were present was estimated from reference gene primer amplification. Using immunoSEQ multiplex PCR, the repertoire was profiled, and TCRdb retains in-frame clones only, with some absent. Clone size and the V and J calls come from that table; the DNA yielded D and trimming. Among around 170,000 clones listed, under 85% were seen once. The source is a woman between 40 and 50 years old with acute or convalescent COVID-19. The rearrangement joins TRBV5-6 to TRBJ2-6, with 8 bases lining up with TRBD1. Material for sequencing was peripheral blood. The CDR3 reads CASSLDRVETGANVLTF. Written as DNA, the CDR3 is TGTGCCAGCAGTCTGGACAGGGTGGAGACTGGGGCCAACGTCCTGACTTTC.